These 20 T cell receptor beta chains share one sample of origin, sequenced in a study of breast tumors, draining lymph nodes, adjacent tissues (dated by TCRdb to 2015 to 2016). Libraries came from multiplex PCR. TCRdb names Illumina HiSeq 2000 as the instrument used. TCRdb reprocessing: public reads trimmed at Q25 with fastp, clones called with MiXCR, in-frame beta chains kept. Under each unique CDR3 protein, matching rows form one entry showing the most common genes and DNA. In all, the sample holds about 14,000 distinct CDR3 sequences, and roughly 52% of those were seen once. The ten biggest clones cover about 28% of the sample. The material sequenced was tumor-adjacent breast tissue. These receptors all come from a female donor with breast cancer. Some clones in this sample may be carry-over from other donors' samples.

This clonotype is categorized as medium-sized. The chain carries TRBV24-1 and TRBJ1-2, with D uncertain. The CDR3 consists of 17 residues. Germline V CDR1 and CDR2: KGHDR, SFDVKD. With 2 bases removed from V and 4 bases from J, the gap between germline ends came to 19 bases. CDR3 residues: CATSDSRAGLGSYGYTF. CDR3 sequence (DNA): TGTGCCACCAGTGATTCACGAGCCGGTTTAGGGAGCTATGGCTACACCTTC.

A note on this clonotype: Just one base apart from a much larger clone, this may be a read error. DNA for the CDR3: TGCAGTGTTAGCCTAGCGGGAGGGCCTTTTGCCTACAATGAGCAGTTCTTC. Translating gives CSVSLAGGPFAYNEQFF. The chain carries TRBV20-1 and TRBJ2-1, with 12 bases fitting TRBD2. V was clipped by 7 bases and J by 2 bases; unmatched bases: 12. This CDR3 comprises 17 residues. Germline lookup yields CDR1 DFQATT and CDR2 SNEGSKA (reference sequence).

V is TRBV15 and J is TRBJ1-2; weak D call: TRBD1 (5 bases). This CDR3 has 13 residues. CDR1 is LNHNV, CDR2 YYDKDF, per germline (reference sequence). V gave up 1 base and J gave up 4 bases, with 7 bases separating them. The CDR3 sequence: CATSRGQLYGYTF. As DNA, the CDR3 is TGTGCCACCAGCAGAGGACAGCTCTATGGCTACACCTTC.

The chain recombines TRBV2 with TRBJ2-3, with D tentatively TRBD2 (5 bases). V lost 2 bases to trimming and J lost 6 bases, with 15 bases between them. CDR3 length: 15 residues. Germline V lookup: CDR1 SNHLY, CDR2 FYNNEI. The CDR3 spells CASSESRSGGDTQYF. CDR3 in DNA: TGTGCCAGCAGTGAATCCCGCTCAGGAGGCGATACGCAGTATTTT.

The sample holds a few counts of this clonotype. The chain joins TRBV7-9 to TRBJ1-5; the D is unclear. CDR1 and CDR2 from the germline V gene are SEHNR and FQNEAQ (reference sequence). CDR3 length: 14 residues. The V gene lost 1 base and the J gene lost 3 bases, with 7 bases spanning the gap. The DNA for the CDR3 is TGTGCCAGCAGCTTAGGTGCCGACAATCAGCCCCAGCATTTT. Translating gives CASSLGADNQPQHF.

The CDR3 coding sequence is TGCAGCGTTGAAGTAAGGGACTCCCACTACTCCTACAATGAGCAGTTCTTC. This codes for CSVEVRDSHYSYNEQFF. This chain connects TRBV29-1 to TRBJ2-1; tentatively, D is TRBD2 (6 bases). Between the trimmed V and J ends, which lost 1 base and 0 bases, there was a span of 16 bases. Per the germline V gene, CDR1 is SQVTM and CDR2 is ANQGSEA. The CDR3 is made up of 17 amino acids.

The CDR3 region has the DNA TGCAGTGCTTCGGGGTACACTGAAGCTTTCTTT. Translating it yields CSASGYTEAFF. The chain carries TRBV20-1 and TRBJ1-1, with D uncertain. Per the germline V gene, CDR1 is DFQATT and CDR2 is SNEGSKA (reference sequence). The CDR3 consists of 11 residues. V lost 5 bases and J lost 3, with 7 bases in between.

The chain joins TRBV12-3 or TRBV12-4 to TRBJ2-2, with no clear D. The CDR3 is made up of 11 amino acids. The V end lost 9 bases, the J end lost 5 bases, and 7 bases lay between the germline ends. CDR3 loop: CASKLTGELFF. In DNA form, the CDR3 reads TGTGCCAGTAAGCTTACCGGGGAGCTGTTTTTT.

This clonotype came up many times. The chain uses TRBV7-9 and TRBJ1-1; D may be TRBD1 (5 bases). Germline V gene lookup returns CDR1 SEHNR and CDR2 FQNEAQ (reference sequence). The V gene lost 2 bases and the J gene lost 0 bases, with 10 bases spanning the gap. The CDR3 extends over 15 amino acids. CDR3 sequence (DNA): TGTGCCAGCAGCTTAAGTTCAGGGATGAACACTGAAGCTTTCTTT. It is translated as CASSLSSGMNTEAFF.

This clonotype was observed at least ten times. It may be a read error: a sequence one base away is much more abundant. J is TRBJ2-7 and V is TRBV11-2; TRBD2 matches 8 bases. After removal of 0 bases from V and 2 bases from J, the junction contained 9 bases not matched to a gene. CDR1 is SGHAT, CDR2 FQNNGV, per germline. CDR3 length: 17 amino acids. The CDR3 sequence is CASSLEPTTGGAYEQYF. The DNA for the CDR3 is TGTGCCAGCAGCTTAGAGCCGACTACCGGGGGGGCCTACGAGCAGTACTTC.

The rearrangement uses TRBV14 and TRBJ1-2; 9 nucleotides agree with TRBD1. The germline V gene has CDR1 SGHDN and CDR2 FVKESK. The CDR3 runs to 16 residues. V was clipped by 4 bases and J by 6 bases; unmatched bases: 12. The CDR3: CASSPGQGKLLDGYTF. The CDR3 DNA is TGTGCCAGCAGCCCGGGACAGGGTAAGCTGCTGGATGGCTACACCTTC.

The V and J genes are TRBV10-3 and TRBJ1-2, with D possibly matching TRBD1 (6 bases). Deletions cut 6 bases from V and 6 bases from J, with 14 bases between. The CDR3 is 13 amino acids. Germline CDR1 ENHRY, CDR2 SYGVKD. As DNA, the CDR3 is TGTGCCATCAGAACCTCACAGGGAGATGGCTACACCTTC. It encodes CAIRTSQGDGYTF.

J is TRBJ1-1 and V is TRBV2; D remains unclear. Between the trimmed V and J ends, which lost 6 bases and 0 bases, there was a span of 11 bases. This CDR3 has 14 amino acids. The germline V gene has CDR1 SNHLY and CDR2 FYNNEI. For the CDR3, the DNA is TGTGCCAGCAGGCTTCGAGAGATGAACACTGAAGCTTTCTTT. Translation: CASRLREMNTEAFF.

As for this clonotype: One end of the junction fails to match germline, which may point to a read error. The rearrangement joins TRBV20-1 to TRBJ2-1; D is ambiguous. This CDR3 region has 11 residues. Germline CDR1 DFQATT, CDR2 SNEGSKA (reference sequence). This CDR3 reads CSAIKVNEQSF. The DNA of the CDR3 is TGCAGTGCTATTAAAGTCAATGAGCAGTCCTTC.

Comment on this clonotype: The junction departs from germline at one end; a sequencing error may be responsible. This chain joins TRBV7-3 and TRBJ2-7, with 8 nucleotides matching TRBD2. The CDR3 length is 15 residues. CDR1 and CDR2 (germline): SGHTA, FQGTGA. The CDR3: CASSQTVAGTYDQYF. CDR3 DNA: TGCGCCAGCAGCCAGACGGTAGCGGGAACCTACGATCAGTACTTC.

This clonotype was seen repeatedly, ten times or more. The V gene is TRBV12-5, the J gene TRBJ2-1, with D possibly matching TRBD2 (5 bases). CDR1 is LGHNT and CDR2 is FRNRAP in the germline V gene. Trimming took 1 base from V and 4 from J, leaving 8 bases between them. The CDR3 extends over 14 amino acids. CDR3 protein: CASGLGRTYNEQFF. Written as DNA, the CDR3 is TGTGCTAGTGGTTTGGGGAGGACTTACAATGAGCAGTTCTTC.

The rearrangement links TRBV19 to TRBJ2-2, with TRBD1 identical over 7 bases. The length of the CDR3 is 14 residues. With V trimmed by 8 bases and J by 4 bases, 7 bases remained unmatched. CDR1 LNHDA and CDR2 SQIVND come from the germline V gene (reference sequence). The DNA for the CDR3 is TGTGCCAGTTCGGGACAGCAAAGCACCGGGGAGCTGTTTTTT. This gives the protein CASSGQQSTGELFF. Filled out from reference TRBV19 and TRBJ2-2, the complete variable domain reads DGGITQSPKYLFRKEGQNVTLSCEQNLNHDAMYWYRQDPGQGLRLIYYSQIVNDFQKGDIAEGYSVSREKKESFPLTVTSAQKNPTAFYLCASSGQQSTGELFFGEGSRLTVL.

The chain combines TRBV20-1 with TRBJ1-2; D call uncertain. There are 12 residues in the CDR3. CDR1 and CDR2 (germline): DFQATT, SNEGSKA (reference sequence). CDR3 amino acids: CSRLSSNYGYTF. CDR3 DNA: TGCAGCAGACTGTCGTCTAACTATGGCTACACCTTC.

Many counts were recorded for this clonotype. A much larger clone differs from this one at a single base, so this may be a read error. The chain carries TRBV6-4 and TRBJ1-5, with unresolved D. The CDR3 is 16 residues long. The V end lost 5 bases, the J end lost 4 bases, and 18 bases lay between the germline ends. In germline, CDR1 is MRHNA, CDR2 SNTAGT. CDR3 nucleotide sequence: TGTGCCAGCAGTCACGATCGGCAGGAATCTAATCAGCCCCAGCATTTT. Translating gives CASSHDRQESNQPQHF.

The rearrangement links TRBV19 to TRBJ2-1; TRBD2 aligns across 11 bases. Per germline, CDR1 LNHDA and CDR2 SQIVND (reference sequence). The CDR3 contains 15 residues. Trimming removed 3 bases from V and 9 bases from J; junction bases left unmatched: 7. CDR3 in DNA: TGTGCCAGTAGTATGCTAGCGGGAGGAAGGGGTGAGCAGTTCTTC. Translated: CASSMLAGGRGEQFF.